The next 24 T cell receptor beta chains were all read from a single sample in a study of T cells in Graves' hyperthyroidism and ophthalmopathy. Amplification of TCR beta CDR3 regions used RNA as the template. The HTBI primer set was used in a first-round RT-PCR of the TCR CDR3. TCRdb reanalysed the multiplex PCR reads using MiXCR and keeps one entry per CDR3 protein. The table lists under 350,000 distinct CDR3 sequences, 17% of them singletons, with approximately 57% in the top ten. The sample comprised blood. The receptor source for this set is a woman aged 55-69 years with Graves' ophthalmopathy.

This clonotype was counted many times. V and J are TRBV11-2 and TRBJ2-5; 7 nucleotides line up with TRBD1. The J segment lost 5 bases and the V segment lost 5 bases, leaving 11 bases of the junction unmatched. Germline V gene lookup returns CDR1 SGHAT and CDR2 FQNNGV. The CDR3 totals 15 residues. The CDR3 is CASSTGDRVIETQYF. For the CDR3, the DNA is TGTGCCAGCAGCACCGGCGACAGGGTAATCGAGACCCAGTACTTC.

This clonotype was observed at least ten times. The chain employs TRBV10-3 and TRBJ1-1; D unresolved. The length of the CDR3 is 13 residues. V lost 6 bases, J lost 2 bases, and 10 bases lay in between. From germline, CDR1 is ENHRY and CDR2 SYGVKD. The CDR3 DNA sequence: TGTGCCATCAGCCCGACGCGAAACACTGAAGCTTTCTTT. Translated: CAISPTRNTEAFF.

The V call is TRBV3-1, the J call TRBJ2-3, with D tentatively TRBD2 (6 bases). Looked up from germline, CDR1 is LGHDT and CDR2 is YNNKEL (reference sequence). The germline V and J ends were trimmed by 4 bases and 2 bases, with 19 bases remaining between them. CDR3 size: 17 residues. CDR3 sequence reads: CASSRAKPGRITDTQYF. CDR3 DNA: TGTGCCAGCAGCCGGGCCAAGCCCGGGAGAATCACAGATACGCAGTATTTT.

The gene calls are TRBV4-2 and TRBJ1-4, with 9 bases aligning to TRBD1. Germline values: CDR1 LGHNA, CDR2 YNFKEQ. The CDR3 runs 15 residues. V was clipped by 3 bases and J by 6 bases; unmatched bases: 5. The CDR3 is CASSQGDRDDEKLFF. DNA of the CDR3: TGTGCCAGCAGCCAGGGGGACAGGGATGATGAAAAACTGTTTTTT.

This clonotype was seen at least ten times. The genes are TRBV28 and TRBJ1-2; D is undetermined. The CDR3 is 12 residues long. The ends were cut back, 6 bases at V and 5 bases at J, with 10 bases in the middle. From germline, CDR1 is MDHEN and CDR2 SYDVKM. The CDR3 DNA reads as TGTGCCAGCAGGACCGTAACTTATGGCTACACCTTC. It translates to CASRTVTYGYTF.

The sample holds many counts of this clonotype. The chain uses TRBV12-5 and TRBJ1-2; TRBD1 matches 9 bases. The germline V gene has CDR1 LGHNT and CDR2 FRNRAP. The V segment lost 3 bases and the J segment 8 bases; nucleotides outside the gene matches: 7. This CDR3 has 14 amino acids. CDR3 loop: CASGLSGTGKGYTF. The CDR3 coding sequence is TGTGCTAGTGGTTTATCCGGGACAGGGAAGGGCTACACCTTC.

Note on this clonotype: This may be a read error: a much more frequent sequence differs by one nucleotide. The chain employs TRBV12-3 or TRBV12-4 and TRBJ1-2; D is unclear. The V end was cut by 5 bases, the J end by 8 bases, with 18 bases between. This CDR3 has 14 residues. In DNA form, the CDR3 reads TGTGCCAGCAGTCTTAGCCGCGTTGCTGGGGGCTACACCTTC. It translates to CASSLSRVAGGYTF.

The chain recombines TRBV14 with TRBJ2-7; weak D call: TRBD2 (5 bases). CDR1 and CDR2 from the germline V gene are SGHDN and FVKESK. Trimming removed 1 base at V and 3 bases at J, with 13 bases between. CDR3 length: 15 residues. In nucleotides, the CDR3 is TGTGCCAGCAGCCAAGGGTACGGGATTTACTACGAGCAGTACTTC. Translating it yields CASSQGYGIYYEQYF.

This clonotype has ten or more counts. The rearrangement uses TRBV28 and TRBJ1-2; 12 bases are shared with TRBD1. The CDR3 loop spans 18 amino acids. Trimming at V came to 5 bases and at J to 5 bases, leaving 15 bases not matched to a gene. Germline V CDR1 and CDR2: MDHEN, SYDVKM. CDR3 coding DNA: TGTGCCAGCAGTCTCCCTGGGACAGGGGGCGGTGCGAGGTATGGCTACACCTTC. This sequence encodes CASSLPGTGGGARYGYTF.

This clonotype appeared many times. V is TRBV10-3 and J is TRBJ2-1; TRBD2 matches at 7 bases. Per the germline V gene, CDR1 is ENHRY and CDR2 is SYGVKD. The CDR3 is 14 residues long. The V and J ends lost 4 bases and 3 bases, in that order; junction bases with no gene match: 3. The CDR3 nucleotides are TGTGCCATCAGTGGGGGGGACTACTACAATGAGCAGTTCTTC. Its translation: CAISGGDYYNEQFF.

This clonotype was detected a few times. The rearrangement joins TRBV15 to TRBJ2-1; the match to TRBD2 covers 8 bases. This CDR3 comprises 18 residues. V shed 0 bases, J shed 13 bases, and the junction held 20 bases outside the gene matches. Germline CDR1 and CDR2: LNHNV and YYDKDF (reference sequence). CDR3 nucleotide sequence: TGTGCCACCAGCAGAGATCTCGGGACCCTCGATGGCGGGAGGTTTCAGTTCTTC. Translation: CATSRDLGTLDGGRFQFF.

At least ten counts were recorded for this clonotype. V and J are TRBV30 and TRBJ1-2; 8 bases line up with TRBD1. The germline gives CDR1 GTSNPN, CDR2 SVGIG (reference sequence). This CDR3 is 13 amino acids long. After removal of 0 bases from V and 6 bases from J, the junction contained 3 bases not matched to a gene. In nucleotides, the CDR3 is TGTGCCTGGAGTGTAGACAGGGGTGATGGCTACACCTTC. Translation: CAWSVDRGDGYTF.

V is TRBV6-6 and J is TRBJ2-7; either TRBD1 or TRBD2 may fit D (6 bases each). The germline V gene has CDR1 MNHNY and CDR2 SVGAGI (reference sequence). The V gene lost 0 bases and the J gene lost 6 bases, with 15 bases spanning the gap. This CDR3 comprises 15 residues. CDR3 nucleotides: TGTGCCAGCAGTTACTCCCAGAGGGGGGATACCGAGCAGTACTTC. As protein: CASSYSQRGDTEQYF.

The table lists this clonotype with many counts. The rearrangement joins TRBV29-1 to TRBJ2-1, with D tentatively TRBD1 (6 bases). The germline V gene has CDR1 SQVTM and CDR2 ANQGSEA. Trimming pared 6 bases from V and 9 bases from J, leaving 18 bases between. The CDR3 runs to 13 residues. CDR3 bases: TGCAGCGTCAACGCTAACAGGGAGAGTGAGCAGTTCTTC. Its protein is CSVNANRESEQFF.

The CDR3 DNA reads as TGTGCCAGCAGTCAACGGACAGGGACAAACACTGAAGCTTTCTTT. It specifies CASSQRTGTNTEAFF. The chain carries TRBV27 and TRBJ1-1, with 8 bases lining up with TRBD1. The length of the CDR3 is 15 residues. CDR1 is MNHEY and CDR2 is SMNVEV in the germline V gene (reference sequence). The V and J ends lost 5 bases and 2 bases, in that order; junction bases with no gene match: 7.

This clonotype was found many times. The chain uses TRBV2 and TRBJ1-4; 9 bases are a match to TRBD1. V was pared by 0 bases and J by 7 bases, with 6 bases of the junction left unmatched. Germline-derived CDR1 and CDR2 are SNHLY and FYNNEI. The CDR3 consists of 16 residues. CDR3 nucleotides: TGTGCCAGCAGTGAAGCAACAGGGGGCGGTGGTGAAAAACTGTTTTTT. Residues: CASSEATGGGGEKLFF. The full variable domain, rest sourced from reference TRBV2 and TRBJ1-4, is EPEVTQTPSHQVTQMGQEVILRCVPISNHLYFYWYRQILGQKVEFLVSFYNNEISEKSEIFDDQFSVERPDGSNFTLKIRSTKLEDSAMYFCASSEATGGGGEKLFFGSGTQLSVL.

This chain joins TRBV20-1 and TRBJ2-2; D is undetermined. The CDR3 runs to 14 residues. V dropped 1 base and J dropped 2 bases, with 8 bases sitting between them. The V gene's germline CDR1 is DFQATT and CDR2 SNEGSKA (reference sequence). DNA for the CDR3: TGCAGTGCTAGAGGGAGCTATAACACCGGGGAGCTGTTTTTT. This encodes CSARGSYNTGELFF.

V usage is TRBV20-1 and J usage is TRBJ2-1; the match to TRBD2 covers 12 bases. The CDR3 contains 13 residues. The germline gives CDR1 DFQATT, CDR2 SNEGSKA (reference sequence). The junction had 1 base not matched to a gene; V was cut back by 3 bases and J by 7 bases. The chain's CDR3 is CSASGLAGNEQFF. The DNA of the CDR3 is TGCAGTGCTAGCGGACTAGCGGGGAATGAGCAGTTCTTC.

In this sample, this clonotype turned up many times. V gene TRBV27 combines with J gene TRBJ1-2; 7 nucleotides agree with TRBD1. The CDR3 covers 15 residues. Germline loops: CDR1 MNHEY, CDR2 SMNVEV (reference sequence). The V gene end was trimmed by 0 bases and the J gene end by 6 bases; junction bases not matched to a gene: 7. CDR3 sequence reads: CASSLSYRGWDGYTF. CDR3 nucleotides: TGTGCCAGCAGTTTATCGTACAGGGGATGGGATGGCTACACCTTC.

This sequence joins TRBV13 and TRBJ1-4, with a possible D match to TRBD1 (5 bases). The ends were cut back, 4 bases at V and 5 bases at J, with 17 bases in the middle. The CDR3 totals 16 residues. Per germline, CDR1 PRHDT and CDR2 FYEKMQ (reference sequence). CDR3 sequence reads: CASSSTDTGPNEKLFF. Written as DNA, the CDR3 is TGTGCCAGCAGCTCCACCGATACAGGTCCAAATGAAAAACTGTTTTTT.

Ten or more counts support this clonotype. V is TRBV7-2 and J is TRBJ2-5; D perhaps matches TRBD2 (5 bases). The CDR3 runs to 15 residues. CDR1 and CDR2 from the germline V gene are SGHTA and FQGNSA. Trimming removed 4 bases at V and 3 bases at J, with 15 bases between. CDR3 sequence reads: CASSSQVAAEETQYF. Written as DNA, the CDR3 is TGTGCCAGCAGCTCCCAGGTGGCAGCGGAAGAGACCCAGTACTTC.

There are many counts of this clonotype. CDR3 region: CASSSRVGGPEAFF. The CDR3 DNA sequence: TGTGCCAGCAGCTCACGCGTGGGGGGACCTGAAGCTTTCTTT. The genes are TRBV7-8 and TRBJ1-1; the D gene is possibly TRBD1 (5 bases). Germline V gives CDR1 SGHVS, CDR2 FQNEAQ. The V end lost 4 bases, the J end lost 6 bases, and 15 bases lay between the germline ends. The CDR3 is 14 residues long.

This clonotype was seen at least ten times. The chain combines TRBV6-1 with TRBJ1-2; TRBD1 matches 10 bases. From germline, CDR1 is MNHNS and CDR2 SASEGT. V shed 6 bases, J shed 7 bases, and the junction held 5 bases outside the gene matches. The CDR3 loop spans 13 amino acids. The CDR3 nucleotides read TGTGCCAGCAGCCCGACAGGGGGCCGTGGCTACACCTTC. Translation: CASSPTGGRGYTF.

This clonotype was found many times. The chain's CDR3 is CASGSGRYEQYF. The DNA of the CDR3 is TGTGCCAGCGGATCCGGGAGATACGAGCAGTACTTC. The chain joins TRBV6-2 or TRBV6-3 to TRBJ2-7, with D perhaps matching TRBD2 (6 bases). CDR1 and CDR2 (germline): MNHEY, SVGEGT. The CDR3 contains 12 residues. The V gene lost 8 bases and the J gene lost 4 bases, with 12 bases spanning the gap.